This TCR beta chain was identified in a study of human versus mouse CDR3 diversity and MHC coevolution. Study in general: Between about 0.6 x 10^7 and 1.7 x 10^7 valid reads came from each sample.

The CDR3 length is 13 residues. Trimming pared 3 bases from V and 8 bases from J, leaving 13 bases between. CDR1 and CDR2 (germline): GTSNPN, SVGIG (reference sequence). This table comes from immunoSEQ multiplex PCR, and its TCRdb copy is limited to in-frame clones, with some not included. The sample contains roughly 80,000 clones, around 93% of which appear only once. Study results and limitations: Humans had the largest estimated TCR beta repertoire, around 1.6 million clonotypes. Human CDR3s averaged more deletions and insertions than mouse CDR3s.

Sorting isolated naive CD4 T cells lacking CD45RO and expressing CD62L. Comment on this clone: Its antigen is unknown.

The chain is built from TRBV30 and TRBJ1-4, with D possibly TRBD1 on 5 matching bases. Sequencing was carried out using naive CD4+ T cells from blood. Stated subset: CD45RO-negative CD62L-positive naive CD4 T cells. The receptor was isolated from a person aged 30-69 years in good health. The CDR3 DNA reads TGTGCCTGGAGGGGGGGAACTGGGGAAAAACTGTTTTTT. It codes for CAWRGGTGEKLFF.